These T cell receptor beta chains were read from a single sample in a study of blood T cell repertoires in COVID-19. Generated by immunoSEQ multiplex PCR, the TCRdb table keeps only in-frame clones and is missing some. The sample includes over 30,000 clones, around 85% of them seen just once. The sequencing sample was made of peripheral blood. The receptor source for this set is an elderly woman with active or convalescent COVID-19. Each CDR3 is given with its conserved first and last residue. The order of the fields is V gene, J gene, D gene, clone size, CDR3 protein, CDR3 DNA. D genes are given only for firm matches. Clone size, where shown, is once, few, many, or a class for clones that have expanded.

v_gene: TRBV7-2; j_gene: TRBJ2-1; d_gene: TRBD2; abundance: NA; CDR3aa: CASSLTLAGSSSYNEQFF; CDR3nt: TGTGCCAGCAGCTTAACGCTAGCGGGGTCGAGCTCCTACAATGAGCAGTTCTTC
v_gene: TRBV19; j_gene: TRBJ1-4; d_gene: TRBD1; abundance: NA; CDR3aa: CASSIQTGNEKLFF; CDR3nt: TGTGCCAGTAGTATCCAGACAGGGAATGAAAAACTGTTTTTT
v_gene: TRBV3-1/TRBV3-2; j_gene: TRBJ2-3; d_gene: TRBD2; abundance: NA; CDR3aa: CASSGGADTQYF; CDR3nt: TGTGCCAGCAGCGGGGGGGCAGATACGCAGTATTTT
v_gene: TRBV5-1; j_gene: TRBJ1-2; d_gene: NA; abundance: once; CDR3aa: CASSLAGTPNYGYTF; CDR3nt: TGCGCCAGCAGCTTGGCCGGGACACCTAACTATGGCTACACCTTC
v_gene: TRBV4-1; j_gene: TRBJ1-6; d_gene: NA; abundance: NA; CDR3aa: CASSQVRGGYNSPLHF; CDR3nt: TGCGCCAGCAGCCAAGTAAGGGGCGGATATAATTCACCCCTCCACTTT
v_gene: TRBV2; j_gene: TRBJ1-2; d_gene: TRBD1; abundance: NA; CDR3aa: CASKIEQGDHGYTF; CDR3nt: TGTGCCAGCAAAATTGAACAGGGGGACCATGGCTACACCTTC
v_gene: TRBV21-1; j_gene: TRBJ2-6; d_gene: NA; abundance: NA; CDR3aa: CASRPQGLGANVLTF; CDR3nt: TGTGCCAGCAGGCCACAGGGCCTCGGGGCCAACGTCCTGACTTTC
v_gene: TRBV6-5; j_gene: TRBJ1-2; d_gene: NA; abundance: NA; CDR3aa: CASSYSVHLILGGYTF; CDR3nt: TGTGCCAGCAGTTACTCTGTGCATCTCATCCTTGGCGGCTACACCTTC
v_gene: TRBV28; j_gene: TRBJ1-5; d_gene: TRBD1; abundance: NA; CDR3aa: CASSFSPGQINQPQHF; CDR3nt: TGTGCCAGCAGTTTTAGCCCGGGACAGATCAATCAGCCCCAGCATTTT
v_gene: TRBV28; j_gene: TRBJ2-3; d_gene: TRBD2; abundance: NA; CDR3aa: CASSSPTSGGALDTQYF; CDR3nt: TGTGCCAGCAGTTCTCCGACTAGCGGGGGGGCCCTCGATACGCAGTATTTT
v_gene: TRBV21-1; j_gene: TRBJ1-3; d_gene: NA; abundance: NA; CDR3aa: CASSKVTGSGNTIYF; CDR3nt: TGTGCCAGCAGCAAAGTGACGGGCTCTGGAAACACCATATATTTT
v_gene: TRBV6-2/TRBV6-3; j_gene: TRBJ1-5; d_gene: NA; abundance: few; CDR3aa: CASSYSMGGSQPQHF; CDR3nt: TGTGCCAGCAGTTACTCGATGGGGGGTAGTCAGCCCCAGCATTTT
v_gene: TRBV18; j_gene: TRBJ1-2; d_gene: TRBD1; abundance: NA; CDR3aa: CASSPGQGVYGYTF; CDR3nt: TGTGCCAGCTCACCGGGACAGGGGGTCTATGGCTACACCTTC
v_gene: TRBV5-1; j_gene: TRBJ2-1; d_gene: TRBD2; abundance: NA; CDR3aa: CASSLTSVGYNEQFF; CDR3nt: TGCGCCAGCAGCTTGACTAGCGTAGGCTACAATGAGCAGTTCTTC
v_gene: TRBV20-1; j_gene: TRBJ2-5; d_gene: NA; abundance: once; CDR3aa: CSARWSETQYF; CDR3nt: TGCAGTGCTAGATGGAGTGAGACCCAGTACTTC
v_gene: TRBV18; j_gene: TRBJ2-5; d_gene: NA; abundance: NA; CDR3aa: CASSPSVLTPASSQETQYF; CDR3nt: TGTGCCAGCTCACCATCTGTGTTGACACCGGCCAGCTCACAAGAGACCCAGTACTTC
v_gene: TRBV9; j_gene: TRBJ2-2; d_gene: NA; abundance: NA; CDR3aa: CASKTDRNTGELFF; CDR3nt: TGTGCCAGCAAAACGGACAGAAACACCGGGGAGCTGTTTTTT
v_gene: TRBV7-6; j_gene: TRBJ2-1; d_gene: TRBD2; abundance: NA; CDR3aa: CASSPRTSGDLWDEQFF; CDR3nt: TGTGCCAGCAGCCCTAGGACTAGCGGGGATCTATGGGATGAGCAGTTCTTC
v_gene: TRBV7-3; j_gene: TRBJ1-1; d_gene: NA; abundance: NA; CDR3aa: CASSQEGGTNTEAFF; CDR3nt: TGTGCCAGCAGCCAGGAAGGGGGTACGAACACTGAAGCTTTCTTT
v_gene: TRBV5-1; j_gene: TRBJ1-1; d_gene: NA; abundance: NA; CDR3aa: CASGDVTGLLNTEAFF; CDR3nt: TGCGCCAGCGGAGACGTGACGGGACTTCTGAACACTGAAGCTTTCTTT
v_gene: TRBV19; j_gene: TRBJ1-5; d_gene: TRBD1; abundance: NA; CDR3aa: CASSSPRQGTSNQPQHF; CDR3nt: TGTGCCAGTAGTAGCCCCCGACAGGGTACGAGCAATCAGCCCCAGCATTTT
v_gene: TRBV6-5; j_gene: TRBJ2-7; d_gene: TRBD1; abundance: NA; CDR3aa: CASSWLTGGKRYEQYF; CDR3nt: TGTGCCAGCAGTTGGTTGACAGGGGGCAAGAGGTACGAGCAGTACTTC
v_gene: TRBV18; j_gene: TRBJ1-4; d_gene: TRBD1; abundance: NA; CDR3aa: CASSSDRAPNEKLFF; CDR3nt: TGTGCCAGCTCAAGCGACAGGGCCCCCAATGAAAAACTGTTTTTT
v_gene: TRBV12-1; j_gene: TRBJ1-6; d_gene: NA; abundance: NA; CDR3aa: CASSLGTGEGSGPYSPLHF; CDR3nt: TGTGCCAGCAGCTTGGGGACAGGGGAAGGATCAGGGCCATATTCACCCCTCCACTTT
v_gene: TRBV6-5; j_gene: TRBJ1-1; d_gene: NA; abundance: NA; CDR3aa: CASSWPGDTEAFF; CDR3nt: TGTGCCAGCAGTTGGCCGGGGGACACTGAAGCTTTCTTT
v_gene: TRBV28; j_gene: TRBJ2-1; d_gene: TRBD2; abundance: NA; CDR3aa: CASVGGGVHNEQFF; CDR3nt: TGTGCCAGCGTGGGTGGGGGGGTGCACAATGAGCAGTTCTTC
v_gene: TRBV7-9; j_gene: TRBJ2-2; d_gene: TRBD2; abundance: NA; CDR3aa: CASSFWRDYANTGELFF; CDR3nt: TGTGCCAGCAGCTTTTGGCGGGACTACGCGAACACCGGGGAGCTGTTTTTT
v_gene: TRBV19; j_gene: TRBJ2-3; d_gene: TRBD2; abundance: NA; CDR3aa: CASSAQTSGGPSTDTQYF; CDR3nt: TGTGCCAGTAGTGCCCAGACTAGCGGGGGACCAAGCACAGATACGCAGTATTTT
v_gene: TRBV3-1/TRBV3-2; j_gene: TRBJ1-1; d_gene: NA; abundance: few; CDR3aa: CASSQWAAEAFF; CDR3nt: TGTGCCAGCAGCCAATGGGCAGCTGAAGCTTTCTTT
v_gene: TRBV5-1; j_gene: TRBJ2-5; d_gene: NA; abundance: few; CDR3aa: CASSLDLASQETQYF; CDR3nt: TGCGCCAGCAGCTTGGACCTAGCAAGCCAAGAGACCCAGTACTTC
v_gene: TRBV2; j_gene: TRBJ1-1; d_gene: NA; abundance: NA; CDR3aa: CASRGDIPNTEAFF; CDR3nt: TGTGCCAGCAGGGGGGACATCCCGAACACTGAAGCTTTCTTT
v_gene: TRBV19; j_gene: TRBJ1-2; d_gene: TRBD1; abundance: NA; CDR3aa: CASTSRDRVNYGYTF; CDR3nt: TGTGCCAGTACCTCACGGGACAGGGTCAACTATGGCTACACCTTC
v_gene: TRBV6-5; j_gene: TRBJ1-2; d_gene: NA; abundance: NA; CDR3aa: CASSSVRLDGYTF; CDR3nt: TGTGCCAGCAGTTCGGTCAGGCTTGATGGCTACACCTTC
v_gene: TRBV10-1; j_gene: TRBJ1-1; d_gene: TRBD1; abundance: NA; CDR3aa: CASSSGQGTNTEAFF; CDR3nt: TGCGCCAGCAGCTCCGGACAGGGAACGAACACTGAAGCTTTCTTT
v_gene: TRBV7-9; j_gene: TRBJ2-1; d_gene: NA; abundance: NA; CDR3aa: CASSLVQGWNEQFF; CDR3nt: TGTGCCAGCAGCTTAGTGCAGGGGTGGAATGAGCAGTTCTTC
v_gene: TRBV5-5; j_gene: TRBJ2-1; d_gene: NA; abundance: NA; CDR3aa: CASSPKAGPVGNEQFF; CDR3nt: TGTGCCAGCAGCCCTAAGGCGGGGCCGGTGGGGAATGAGCAGTTCTTC
v_gene: TRBV7-3; j_gene: TRBJ2-2; d_gene: NA; abundance: NA; CDR3aa: CASSTEGPRGELFF; CDR3nt: TGTGCCAGCAGCACCGAAGGACCCCGGGGAGAGCTGTTTTTT
v_gene: TRBV5-8; j_gene: TRBJ1-3; d_gene: TRBD1; abundance: NA; CDR3aa: CASSPGQGMLGNTIYF; CDR3nt: TGTGCCAGCAGCCCCGGACAGGGCATGCTTGGAAACACCATATATTTT
v_gene: TRBV9; j_gene: TRBJ2-3; d_gene: TRBD2; abundance: NA; CDR3aa: CASSVGSTSGGWSTDTQYF; CDR3nt: TGTGCCAGCAGCGTAGGTTCGACTAGCGGGGGGTGGAGCACAGATACGCAGTATTTT
v_gene: TRBV6-1; j_gene: TRBJ1-5; d_gene: TRBD1; abundance: NA; CDR3aa: CASSESRTGIFSNQPQHF; CDR3nt: TGTGCCAGCAGTGAATCCCGGACAGGGATTTTTAGCAATCAGCCCCAGCATTTT
v_gene: TRBV7-8; j_gene: TRBJ2-2; d_gene: NA; abundance: once; CDR3aa: CASSPIRGQNTGELFF; CDR3nt: TGTGCCAGCAGCCCTATACGTGGACAGAACACCGGGGAGCTGTTTTTT
v_gene: TRBV7-9; j_gene: TRBJ1-3; d_gene: NA; abundance: NA; CDR3aa: CASSFSTVSGNTIYF; CDR3nt: TGTGCCAGCAGCTTCAGTACAGTCTCTGGAAACACCATATATTTT
v_gene: TRBV11-2; j_gene: TRBJ1-1; d_gene: TRBD1; abundance: NA; CDR3aa: CASSPYRGGDEAFF; CDR3nt: TGTGCCAGCAGCCCATACAGGGGGGGGGATGAAGCTTTCTTT
v_gene: TRBV28; j_gene: TRBJ2-3; d_gene: TRBD2; abundance: NA; CDR3aa: CASSSLAGGPDTQYF; CDR3nt: TGTGCCAGCAGTTCACTAGCGGGGGGACCAGATACGCAGTATTTT
v_gene: TRBV5-3; j_gene: TRBJ2-1; d_gene: TRBD1; abundance: NA; CDR3aa: CARSAKTGGSYNEQFF; CDR3nt: TGTGCCAGAAGCGCAAAGACAGGGGGTTCCTACAATGAGCAGTTCTTC
v_gene: TRBV5-4; j_gene: TRBJ2-5; d_gene: TRBD2; abundance: NA; CDR3aa: CASSQPGGIGETQYF; CDR3nt: TGTGCCAGCAGCCAACCGGGGGGGATCGGGGAGACCCAGTACTTC
v_gene: TRBV5-1; j_gene: TRBJ2-7; d_gene: NA; abundance: NA; CDR3aa: CASSLGGADEQYF; CDR3nt: TGCGCCAGCAGCTTAGGGGGGGCGGACGAGCAGTACTTC
v_gene: TRBV9; j_gene: TRBJ2-3; d_gene: TRBD2; abundance: NA; CDR3aa: CASSVTGGSTDTQYF; CDR3nt: TGTGCCAGCAGCGTCACGGGGGGTTCCACAGATACGCAGTATTTT
v_gene: TRBV7-9; j_gene: TRBJ2-6; d_gene: TRBD2; abundance: NA; CDR3aa: CASSQSGGLSGANVLTF; CDR3nt: TGTGCCAGCAGCCAGAGCGGGGGCCTCTCTGGGGCCAACGTCCTGACTTTC
v_gene: TRBV21-1; j_gene: TRBJ2-7; d_gene: NA; abundance: few; CDR3aa: CARNLPGTSGGGPNYEQYF; CDR3nt: TGTGCCAGAAACCTTCCCGGGACTAGCGGGGGGGGACCAAACTACGAGCAGTACTTC
v_gene: TRBV24-1; j_gene: TRBJ2-6; d_gene: NA; abundance: NA; CDR3aa: CATSDPLGGRSLSGANVLTF; CDR3nt: TGTGCCACCAGTGATCCCCTGGGGGGACGATCCCTCTCTGGGGCCAACGTCCTGACTTTC
v_gene: TRBV5-5; j_gene: TRBJ2-6; d_gene: NA; abundance: NA; CDR3aa: CASSLAGANVLTF; CDR3nt: TGTGCCAGCAGCTTAGCCGGGGCCAACGTCCTGACTTTC
v_gene: TRBV3-1/TRBV3-2; j_gene: TRBJ1-5; d_gene: TRBD1; abundance: NA; CDR3aa: CASSQTGAPGQPQHF; CDR3nt: TGTGCCAGCAGCCAAACAGGGGCACCAGGTCAGCCCCAGCATTTT